This T cell receptor (beta chain) was recorded in a study of blood T cells in healthy people across ages. A sample-barcoded 5' primer and a J-beta primer mix were used in a second PCR of about 7 to 12 cycles. TCRdb independently ran MiXCR on the 5' RACE reads; one entry per CDR3 protein. The sample records under 800,000 distinct CDR3 sequences, around 46% being singletons. V shed 10 bases and J shed 7 bases, with 23 bases lying between them. Per the germline V gene, CDR1 is SNHLY and CDR2 is FYNNEI. The CDR3 length is 15 residues. The chain has TRBV2 and TRBJ2-1, with D perhaps given as TRBD1 or TRBD2 (5 bases each). Material: blood. This receptor was obtained from a woman aged 55 to 70 in good health. CDR3 bases: TGTGCCACCCTTGGGGCCCATTCACCGGGGAATGAGCAGTTCTTC. It codes for CATLGAHSPGNEQFF.